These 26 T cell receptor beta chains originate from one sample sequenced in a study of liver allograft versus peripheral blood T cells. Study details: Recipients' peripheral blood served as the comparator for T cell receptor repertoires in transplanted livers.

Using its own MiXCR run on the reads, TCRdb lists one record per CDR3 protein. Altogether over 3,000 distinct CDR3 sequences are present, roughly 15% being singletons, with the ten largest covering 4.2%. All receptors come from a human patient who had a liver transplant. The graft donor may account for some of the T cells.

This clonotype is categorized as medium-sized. The CDR3 spells CASSESGAQETQYF. CDR3 DNA: TGTGCCAGCAGTGAAAGCGGTGCCCAAGAGACCCAGTACTTC. The chain joins TRBV6-1 to TRBJ2-5; D may be TRBD2 (5 bases). CDR3 length equals 14 residues. From germline, CDR1 is MNHNS and CDR2 SASEGT. Trimming cost V 2 bases and J 1 base, with 8 bases left between them.

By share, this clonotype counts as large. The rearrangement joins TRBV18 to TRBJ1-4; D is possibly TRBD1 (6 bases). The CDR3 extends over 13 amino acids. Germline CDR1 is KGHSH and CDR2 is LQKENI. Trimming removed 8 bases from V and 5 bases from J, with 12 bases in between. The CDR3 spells CASGRGGNEKLFF. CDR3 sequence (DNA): TGTGCCAGCGGCAGGGGAGGGAATGAAAAACTGTTTTTT.

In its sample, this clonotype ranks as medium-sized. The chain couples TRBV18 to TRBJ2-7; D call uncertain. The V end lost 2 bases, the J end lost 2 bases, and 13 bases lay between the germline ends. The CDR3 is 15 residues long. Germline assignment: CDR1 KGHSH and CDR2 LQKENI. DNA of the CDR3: TGTGCCAGCTCACCATCGGCGTTCCCAACCTACGAGCAGTACTTC. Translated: CASSPSAFPTYEQYF.

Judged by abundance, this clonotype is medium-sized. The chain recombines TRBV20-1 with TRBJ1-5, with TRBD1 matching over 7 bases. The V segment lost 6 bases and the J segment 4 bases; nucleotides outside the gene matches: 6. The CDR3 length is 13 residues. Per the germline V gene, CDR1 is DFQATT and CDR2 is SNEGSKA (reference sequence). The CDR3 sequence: CSADDRENQPQHF. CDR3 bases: TGCAGTGCCGATGACAGGGAGAATCAGCCCCAGCATTTT.

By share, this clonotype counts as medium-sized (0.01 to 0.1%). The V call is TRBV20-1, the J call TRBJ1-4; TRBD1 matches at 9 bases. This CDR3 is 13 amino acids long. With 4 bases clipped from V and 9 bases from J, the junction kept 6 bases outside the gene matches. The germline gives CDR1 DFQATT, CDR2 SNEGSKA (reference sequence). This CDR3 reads CSAKTGGFQKLFF. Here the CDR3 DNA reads TGCAGTGCTAAGACAGGGGGATTTCAAAAACTGTTTTTT.

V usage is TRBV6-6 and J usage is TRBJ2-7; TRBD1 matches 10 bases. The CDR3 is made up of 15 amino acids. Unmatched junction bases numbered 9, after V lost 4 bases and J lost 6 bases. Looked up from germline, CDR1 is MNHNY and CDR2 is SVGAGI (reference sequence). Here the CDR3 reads CASSSITGTGAEQYF. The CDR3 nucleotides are TGTGCCAGCAGTTCGATTACCGGGACAGGGGCCGAGCAGTACTTC.

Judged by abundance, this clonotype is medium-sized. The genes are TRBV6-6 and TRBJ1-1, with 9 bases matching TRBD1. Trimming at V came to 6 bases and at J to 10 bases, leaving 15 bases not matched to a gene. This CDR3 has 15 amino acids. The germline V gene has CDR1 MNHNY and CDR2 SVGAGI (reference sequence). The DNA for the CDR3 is TGTGCCAGCAGCCCCCGGGACAGGGACGGTCGGACAGCTTTCTTT. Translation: CASSPRDRDGRTAFF.

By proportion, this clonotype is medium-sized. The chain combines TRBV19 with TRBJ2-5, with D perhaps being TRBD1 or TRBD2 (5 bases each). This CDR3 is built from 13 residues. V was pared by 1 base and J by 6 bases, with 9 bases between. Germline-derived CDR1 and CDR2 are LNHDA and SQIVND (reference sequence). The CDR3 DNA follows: TGTGCCAGTAGTATAGTGGGGGTACAGACCCAGTACTTC. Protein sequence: CASSIVGVQTQYF. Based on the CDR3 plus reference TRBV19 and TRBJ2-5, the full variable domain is DGGITQSPKYLFRKEGQNVTLSCEQNLNHDAMYWYRQDPGQGLRLIYYSQIVNDFQKGDIAEGYSVSREKKESFPLTVTSAQKNPTAFYLCASSIVGVQTQYFGPGTRLLVL.

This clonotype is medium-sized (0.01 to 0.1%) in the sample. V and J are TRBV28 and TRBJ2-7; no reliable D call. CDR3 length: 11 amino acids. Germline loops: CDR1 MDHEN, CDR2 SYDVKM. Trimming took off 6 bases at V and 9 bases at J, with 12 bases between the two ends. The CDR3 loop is CASSPASRQYF. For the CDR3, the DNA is TGTGCCAGCAGCCCTGCCTCGCGGCAGTACTTC. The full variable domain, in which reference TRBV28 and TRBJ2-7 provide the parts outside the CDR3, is DVKVTQSSRYLVKRTGEKVFLECVQDMDHENMFWYRQDPGLGLRLIYFSYDVKMKEKGDIPEGYSVSREKKERFSLILESASTNQTSMYLCASSPASRQYFGPGTRLTVT.

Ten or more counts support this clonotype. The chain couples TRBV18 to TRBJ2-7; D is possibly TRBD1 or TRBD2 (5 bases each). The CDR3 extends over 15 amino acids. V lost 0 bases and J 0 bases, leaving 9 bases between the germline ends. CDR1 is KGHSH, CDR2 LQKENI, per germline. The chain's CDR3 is CASSPPGRHSYEQYF. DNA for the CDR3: TGTGCCAGCTCACCACCGGGACGGCACTCCTACGAGCAGTACTTC. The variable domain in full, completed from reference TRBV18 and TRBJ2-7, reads NAGVMQNPRHLVRRRGQEARLRCSPMKGHSHVYWYRQLPEEGLKFMVYLQKENIIDESGMPKERFSAEFPKEGPSILRIQQVVRGDSAAYFCASSPPGRHSYEQYFGPGTRLTVT.

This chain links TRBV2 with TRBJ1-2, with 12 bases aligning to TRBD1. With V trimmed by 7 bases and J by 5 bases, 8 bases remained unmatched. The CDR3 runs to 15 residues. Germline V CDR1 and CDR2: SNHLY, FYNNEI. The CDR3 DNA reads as TGTGCCAGCACCCGCCCGGGACAGGGGGCGTATGGCTACACCTTC. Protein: CASTRPGQGAYGYTF.

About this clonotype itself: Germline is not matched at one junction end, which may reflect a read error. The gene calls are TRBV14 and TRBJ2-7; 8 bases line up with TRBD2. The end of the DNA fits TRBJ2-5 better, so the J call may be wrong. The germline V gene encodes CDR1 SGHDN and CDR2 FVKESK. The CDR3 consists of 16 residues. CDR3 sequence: CTSSQDGLAGTETQYF. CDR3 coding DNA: TGTACCAGCAGCCAAGACGGGCTAGCGGGTACGGAGACCCAGTACTTC.

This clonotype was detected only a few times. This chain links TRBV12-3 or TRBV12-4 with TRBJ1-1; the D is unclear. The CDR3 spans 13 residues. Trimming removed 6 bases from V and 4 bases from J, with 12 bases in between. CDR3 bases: TGTGCCAGCAGCCCCGCCGGGGTCACTGAAGCTTTCTTT. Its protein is CASSPAGVTEAFF.

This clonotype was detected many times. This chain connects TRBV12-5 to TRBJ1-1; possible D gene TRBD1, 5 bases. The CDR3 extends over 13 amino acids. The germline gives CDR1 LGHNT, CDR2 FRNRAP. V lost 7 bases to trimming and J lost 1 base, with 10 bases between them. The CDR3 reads CASAGQTNTEAFF. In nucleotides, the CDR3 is TGTGCTAGTGCCGGACAAACGAACACTGAAGCTTTCTTT.

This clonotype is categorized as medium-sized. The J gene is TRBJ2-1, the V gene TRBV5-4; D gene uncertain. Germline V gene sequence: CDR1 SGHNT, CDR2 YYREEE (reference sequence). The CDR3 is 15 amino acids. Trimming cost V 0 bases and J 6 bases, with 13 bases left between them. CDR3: CASSLGPVEPNEQFF. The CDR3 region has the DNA TGTGCCAGCAGCTTGGGCCCCGTGGAACCCAATGAGCAGTTCTTC.

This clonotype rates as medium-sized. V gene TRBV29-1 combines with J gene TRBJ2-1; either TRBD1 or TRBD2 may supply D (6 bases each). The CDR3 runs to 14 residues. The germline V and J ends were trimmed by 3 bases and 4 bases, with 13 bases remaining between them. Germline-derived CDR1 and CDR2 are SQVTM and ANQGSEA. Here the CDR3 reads CSVEVGGAYNEQFF. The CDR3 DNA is TGCAGCGTTGAGGTGGGGGGCGCGTACAATGAGCAGTTCTTC.

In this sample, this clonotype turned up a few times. The CDR3 loop is CASSRDRGAPRTDTQYF. The CDR3 DNA reads as TGTGCCAGCAGCCGGGACAGGGGAGCCCCAAGGACAGATACGCAGTATTTT. This chain uses TRBV12-3 or TRBV12-4 with TRBJ2-3; 10 bases map to TRBD1. The junction had 12 bases not matched to a gene; V was cut back by 6 bases and J by 3 bases. The CDR3 length is 17 residues.

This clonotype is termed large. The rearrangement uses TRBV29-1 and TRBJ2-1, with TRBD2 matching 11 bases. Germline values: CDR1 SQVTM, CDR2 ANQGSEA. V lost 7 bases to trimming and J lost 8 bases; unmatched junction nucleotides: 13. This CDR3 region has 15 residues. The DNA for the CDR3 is TGCAGCGCGCCGGCTGCTAGCGGGGGGTGGTATGAGCAGTTCTTC. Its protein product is CSAPAASGGWYEQFF.

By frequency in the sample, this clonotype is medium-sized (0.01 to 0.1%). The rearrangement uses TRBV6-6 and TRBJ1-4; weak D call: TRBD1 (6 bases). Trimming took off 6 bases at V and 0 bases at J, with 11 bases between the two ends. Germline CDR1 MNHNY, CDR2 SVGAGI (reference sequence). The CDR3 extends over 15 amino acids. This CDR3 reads CASRRTASTNEKLFF. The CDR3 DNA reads TGTGCCAGCAGAAGGACAGCTTCAACTAATGAAAAACTGTTTTTT.

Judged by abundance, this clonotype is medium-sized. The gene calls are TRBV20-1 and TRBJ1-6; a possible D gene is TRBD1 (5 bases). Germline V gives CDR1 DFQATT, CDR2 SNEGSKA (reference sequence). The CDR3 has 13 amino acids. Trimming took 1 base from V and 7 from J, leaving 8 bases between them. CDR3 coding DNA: TGCAGTGCTAGAGCCCCAGGGAATTCACCCCTCCACTTT. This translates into CSARAPGNSPLHF.

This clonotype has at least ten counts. CDR3 loop: CASSPLAGARGEQFF. The CDR3, as DNA: TGTGCCAGTAGCCCCCTAGCGGGAGCCCGGGGTGAGCAGTTCTTC. The rearrangement links TRBV19 to TRBJ2-1, with 10 positions matching TRBD2. The V segment lost 6 bases and the J segment 9 bases; nucleotides outside the gene matches: 11. The CDR3 totals 15 residues. CDR1 is LNHDA, CDR2 SQIVND, per germline (reference sequence).

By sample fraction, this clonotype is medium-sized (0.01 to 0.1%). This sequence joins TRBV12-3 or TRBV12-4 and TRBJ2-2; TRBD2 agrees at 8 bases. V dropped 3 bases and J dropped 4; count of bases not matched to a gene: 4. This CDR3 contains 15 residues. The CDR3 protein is CASSLAGGPTGELFF. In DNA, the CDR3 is TGTGCCAGCAGTTTGGCGGGAGGCCCCACCGGGGAGCTGTTTTTT.

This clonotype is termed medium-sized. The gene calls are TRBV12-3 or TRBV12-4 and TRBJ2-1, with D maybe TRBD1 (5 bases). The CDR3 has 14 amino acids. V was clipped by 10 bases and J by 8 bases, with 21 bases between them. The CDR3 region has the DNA TGTGCCATCAGAAGGGTGACAGAAGGGGATGAGCAGTTCTTC. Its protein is CAIRRVTEGDEQFF.

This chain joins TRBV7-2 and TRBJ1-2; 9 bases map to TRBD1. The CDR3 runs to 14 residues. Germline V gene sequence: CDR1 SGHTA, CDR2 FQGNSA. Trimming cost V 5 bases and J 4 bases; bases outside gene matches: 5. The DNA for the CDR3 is TGTGCCAGCAGCAATGAACAGGGGGCCTATGGCTACACCTTC. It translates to CASSNEQGAYGYTF.

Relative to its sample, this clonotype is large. The CDR3 spells CASSGTRNTGELFF. CDR3 DNA: TGTGCCAGTAGTGGGACTAGGAACACCGGGGAGCTGTTTTTT. V is TRBV19 and J is TRBJ2-2, with 8 bases that match TRBD2. The germline gives CDR1 LNHDA, CDR2 SQIVND (reference sequence). V lost 5 bases to trimming and J lost 1 base; unmatched junction nucleotides: 0. The CDR3 consists of 14 residues.

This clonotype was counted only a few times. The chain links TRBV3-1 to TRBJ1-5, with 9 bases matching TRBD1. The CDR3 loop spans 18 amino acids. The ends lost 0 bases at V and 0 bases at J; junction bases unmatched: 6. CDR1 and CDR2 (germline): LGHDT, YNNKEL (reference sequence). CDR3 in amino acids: CASSQETRDRASNQPQHF. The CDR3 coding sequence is TGTGCCAGCAGCCAAGAGACCCGGGACAGGGCTAGCAATCAGCCCCAGCATTTT.